This entry is about one T cell receptor beta chain. Its antigen is currently unknown. The study ran its PCR with 60 Vbeta and 13 Jbeta primers. Assay: immunoSEQ multiplex PCR; the TCRdb copy retains only in-frame clones and omits some. Its table lists about 140,000 clones. This entry comes from a study of cytomegalovirus exposure and HLA in healthy donors. Study-wide results and caveats: Some V segments could not be told apart, so they were left out, TRBV6-2 and TRBV6-3 among them. Sequencing had likely introduced a cluster of highly shared sequence variants as an artifact.

V dropped 8 bases and J dropped 3; count of bases not matched to a gene: 4. Germline V CDR1 and CDR2: GTSNPN, SVGIG (reference sequence). The CDR3 spans 11 residues. This chain connects TRBV30 to TRBJ2-7; 7 nucleotides match TRBD1. The receptor's source is a woman between 18 and 29 years old in good health and CMV-seronegative. Sequencing input: PBMCs. For the CDR3, the DNA is TGTGCCGGAAACAGGGGCTACGAGCAGTACTTC. It translates to CAGNRGYEQYF.